This T cell receptor (beta chain) was found in a study of T cell changes during pregnancy in multiple sclerosis. Sequencing was performed with immunoSEQ multiplex PCR; in TCRdb, only in-frame clones are kept and a portion is missing. The table shows about 73,000 clones, with around 94% occurring only once. Sequencing used peripheral blood, obtained in the third trimester of pregnancy. This TCR was recovered from a female donor in good health, enrolled as a control in a pregnancy study.

CDR3 nucleotides: TGTGCCAGCAGTACCTATAGCGGGAGCACAGATACGCAGTATTTT. It encodes CASSTYSGSTDTQYF. This rearrangement joins TRBV27 to TRBJ2-3, with TRBD2 matching 7 bases. The V gene end was trimmed by 5 bases and the J gene end by 0 bases; junction bases not matched to a gene: 5. Germline values: CDR1 MNHEY, CDR2 SMNVEV (reference sequence). CDR3 size: 15 residues.